This T cell receptor (beta chain) was identified during a study of cytomegalovirus exposure and HLA in healthy donors. Regarding the study as a whole: Several V segments, TRBV6-2 and TRBV6-3 among them, could not be told apart and were dropped.

The CDR3 is 14 amino acids. In germline, CDR1 is SQVTM, CDR2 ANQGSEA. V lost 4 bases to trimming and J lost 4 bases; unmatched junction nucleotides: 5. A word on this clone: Its antigen is not identified.

Vbeta (60) and Jbeta (13) primers were used in the PCR. The data were produced by immunoSEQ multiplex PCR, yet TCRdb's version contains in-frame clones alone and is incomplete. The sample yields 90,000 or so clones, 82% seen once. The chain combines TRBV29-1 with TRBJ1-4; 8 bases are shared with TRBD1. Sequencing was carried out using PBMCs. The receptor's source is a man aged 25-40 years in good health and CMV-seropositive. CDR3 coding DNA: TGCAGCGTTGGGGACAGGCCTTATAATGAAAAACTGTTTTTT. It is translated as CSVGDRPYNEKLFF.